This T cell receptor beta chain was observed in a study of identical twins. Broader study findings: Conclusions rested on cross-sectional statistics rather than following the same donors.

The CDR3 extends over 14 amino acids. CDR1 and CDR2 (germline): DFQATT, SNEGSKA (reference sequence). V was shortened by 2 bases and J by 8 bases, with 16 bases between the two germline ends. This clonotype turned up a few times. Its antigen is not known. With template switching, a universal primer site was added, and the cDNA carried unique molecular identifiers. A single record per CDR3 protein comes from TCRdb applying MiXCR to the 5' RACE reads. The sample shows some 1,600,000 distinct CDR3 sequences, about 30% of them seen only once. This clonotype originated in a newborn girl in good health. The sample was cord blood. The rearrangement links TRBV20-1 to TRBJ2-1; tentative D call: TRBD1 (6 bases). This CDR3 is CSARPGTSKDEQFF. CDR3 DNA sequence: TGCAGTGCTAGACCCGGGACATCCAAGGATGAGCAGTTCTTC.